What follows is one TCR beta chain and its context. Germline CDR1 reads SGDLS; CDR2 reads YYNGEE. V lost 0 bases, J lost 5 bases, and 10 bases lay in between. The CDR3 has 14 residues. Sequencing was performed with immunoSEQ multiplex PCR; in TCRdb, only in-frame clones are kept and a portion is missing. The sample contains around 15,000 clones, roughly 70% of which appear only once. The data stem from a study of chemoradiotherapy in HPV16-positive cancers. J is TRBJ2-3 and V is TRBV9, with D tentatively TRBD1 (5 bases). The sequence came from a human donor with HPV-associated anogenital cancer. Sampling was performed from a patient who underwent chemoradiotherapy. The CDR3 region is CASSVGGAGDTQYF. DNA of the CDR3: TGTGCCAGCAGCGTAGGTGGGGCCGGAGATACGCAGTATTTT.